This paragraph covers one T cell receptor (beta chain) sequence. Participants were aged about 18 to 90 years, lived in over 20 US areas, and enrolled virtually. Self-reported history from a screening survey and questionnaire set each donor's cohort. Original methodology: It was from reference gene primer amplification that nucleated cell counts were estimated. Repertoires were generated with immunoSEQ multiplex PCR, while TCRdb's copy carries only in-frame clones and drops some. V, J and clone size are those of that table, while D and trimming were read from the DNA. In the table there are 250,000 to 350,000 clones, 70% to 90% of which are singletons. The record originates from a study of blood T cell repertoires in COVID-19. Across the study: Collection of acute and convalescent COVID-19 samples took place in the United States, Italy and Spain.

Trimming removed 0 bases at V and 2 bases at J, with 4 bases between. Germline CDR1 is SGHTA and CDR2 is FQGTGA. CDR3 length equals 13 residues. The genes are TRBV7-3 and TRBJ1-1; D ambiguous. Sequenced material: PBMCs or T cells enriched from blood (not recorded which). The TCR originated in a woman aged 25 to 45 who had recovered from COVID-19. The CDR3 spells CASSLTVNTEAFF. CDR3 sequence (DNA): TGTGCCAGCAGCTTAACCGTAAACACTGAAGCTTTCTTT.